This record concerns one T cell receptor (beta chain) sequence. This clone was seen only a few times. The target of this receptor is not known. No base quality values were provided; no much bigger clone lies one nucleotide off. The data originate from a study of cytomegalovirus exposure and HLA in healthy donors (dated by TCRdb to the late 2010s). Looking at the study overall: An earlier analysis of several hundred of the donors reported roughly 300 Gb of sequence data and 117 million unique TCR beta sequences from some 180 million T cells. To study patterns of TCR occurrence, a later analysis re-analyzed previously published TCR beta repertoires from 550 to 800 donors and added high-resolution HLA genotyping. Genome-wide SNP genotypes for about 60% of the 666 donors were used in a later genetic analysis, which treated that subset as a discovery cohort. Every discovery cohort repertoire had been produced on one sequencing platform. An early release that covered about 600 HLA-typed donors contained around 300 gigabases of sequencing data and 85 million to 100 million unique TCR sequences. Both class I and class II loci were covered by HLA typing, at four-digit resolution. The aim of the study was to test whether cataloging public T cell receptors could identify signatures of past pathogen exposure. Rather than using new phenotypic data, the later analysis identified candidate immune exposures from TCR beta sequences and from how often those sequences occurred across donors. Five DR-DQ haplotypes were handled as single units for association and clustering, since linkage in the cohort was strong. Among almost 400 genotyped donors of the cohort, an average of roughly 240,000 unique TCR beta nucleotide sequences were sequenced per donor, about a sixth of them non-productive. In an earlier analysis of 500 to 650 of the donors, high-throughput TCR beta sequencing was used to judge whether each TCR beta V gene segment behaved as functional or pseudogenic. Along with the 666-subject first cohort, a separate validation cohort of over a hundred different subjects was used. Among the roughly 390 genotyped donors, under 90% belonged to the genetic ancestry cluster associated with self-reported Caucasian donors. Using immunosequencing, the study profiled T cell repertoires from around 670 subjects and related those repertoires to cytomegalovirus serostatus. The number of donors typed differed by locus, with 629-630 for A, B, C, DRB1 and DQB1, around 500 for DQA1, over 600 for DPA1, and roughly 450 for DPB1. High-throughput TCR immunosequencing, statistical association of individual TCRs with disease status, and machine learning were combined to predict cytomegalovirus infection status. Alongside the repertoire data, information on donor age, sex, ethnicity and CMV serostatus was compiled. Here is what the overall study found, with its caveats: In a later analysis, several top co-occurrence clusters were reported to appear linked to parvovirus B19, influenza, CMV and Epstein-Barr virus. Across donors, most TCR sequences were observed very rarely, whereas some public TCRs were present in many individuals. This cohort had only TCR beta chains sequenced, and the lack of alpha or paired-chain data limited which features could be detected. An earlier analysis of 587 of the donors showed that most TCR beta V segments appeared in productive rearrangements either about 87% or about 30% of the time, which broadly matched IMGT annotations. A further reported finding was that TCR beta sequences accurately predicted the HLA-A and HLA-B alleles for most subjects in the first cohort. In a later analysis, 16,951 TCR beta sequences were associated with specific HLA alleles at a false discovery rate of 0.05. In a later analysis, HLA-associated TCR beta chains showed more clonal expansion and lower generation probabilities than non-associated chains that were equally common. An association between a missense DCLRE1C variant and V-gene and J-gene trimming of TCR beta chains was found in a later genetic analysis and replicated in an independent cohort. Because some donors lacked HLA typing at each locus, the association tests relied only on the typed subset. Roughly uniform sequencing depth across donors was assumed in presence/absence analyses, although this assumption may not hold. The only immune exposure information available for the cohort was CMV serostatus. A cluster of highly shared sequence variants was judged likely to be a technical artifact of the sequencing pipeline. The classifier was reported to diagnose cytomegalovirus status with high specificity and sensitivity in both the original cohort and the validation cohort. A total of 150 to 200 TCR beta chains were listed by the study as associated with cytomegalovirus. In a later analysis, TCR association rates were found to vary across HLA loci, with the most associated TCRs seen for DRB1 alleles and the fewest for HLA-C alleles. When HLA alleles, especially DR and DQ, strongly co-occurred, attributing TCR associations to individual alleles was difficult. In vitro tests confirmed that a few of the cytomegalovirus-associated TCR beta chains recognize cytomegalovirus antigens. The 87-base-pair reads could not distinguish some IMGT-functional V segments, including TRBV6-2 and TRBV6-3, so those segments were excluded. Most CMV-associated TCR beta chains appeared to be HLA-restricted in a later analysis, and the HLA associations seemed to be driven largely by CMV exposure. Roughly 17 rarely observed V segments, including chromosome 9 orphons, were excluded from the earlier analysis of several hundred of the donors because counts were too low. Linkage disequilibrium might explain the correlated functional status among segregating V segments, but an unknown experimental factor could not be ruled out. Compared with the roughly 600-donor mean, donors in an Asian-associated ancestry cluster had fewer N-insertions in productive TCRs, according to a later genetic analysis. It was suggested by the authors that the approach could potentially be generalized to other disease states and immunological phenotypes.

The germline V gene (reference sequence) yields SEHNR for CDR1 and FQNEAQ for CDR2. The CDR3 starts with the cysteine, ends with the phenylalanine, and has 14 residues. This entry keeps only the CDR3 DNA: 42 bases, framed from base 1. V and J lose 1 base and 6 bases, and a span of 11 bases separates them. The library was produced with the immunoSEQ multiplex PCR assay. For the multiplex PCR, a mixture combining 60 forward primers for TCR Vbeta segments and 13 reverse primers for TCR Jbeta segments was used. The CDR3 region of rearranged TCR beta genes was amplified from genomic DNA with a multiplex PCR assay. The Illumina HiSeq System was used to sequence the amplified TCR beta libraries as 87-base-pair reads. The authors' analysis ran thus. A later analysis counted 65 million to 90 million unique TCR beta chains across the 700 or so repertoires, and roughly 10 million of these chains were shared by at least two donors. To remove PCR and sequencing errors, raw reads were error-corrected and collapsed into unique sequences using a nearest-neighbor algorithm that merged closely related sequences. Alignment of CDR3 sequences to IMGT reference sequences was used to assign V, D and J gene segments. For a sequence to be retained, a match of at least six nucleotides to both a V gene segment and a J gene segment was required. A rearrangement was called productive if the CDR3 had no stop codons and remained in frame with V and J, and every other rearrangement was called non-productive. Following IMGT convention, CDR3 was defined as the stretch from the second conserved V-encoded cysteine to the conserved J-encoded phenylalanine. The earlier analysis of a few hundred of the donors excluded sequences that lacked an unambiguous match to a single V gene segment. An earlier analysis of 587 of the donors called V segments functional above 56.7% productive rearrangements and segregating when the between-donor standard deviation exceeded 5%. A statistical classification framework was built for diagnosing cytomegalovirus status from the catalog of TCR beta chain sequences. In a later analysis, V and J genes were assigned by comparing TCR nucleotide sequences against IMGT/GENE-DB human TR gene sequences. A later analysis assigned CDR3 sequences and most-parsimonious VDJ recombination scenarios with the TCRdist pipeline. In a later analysis, each TCR beta chain was defined by its CDR3 amino acid sequence together with its V-gene family, and reads without a unique V-gene family were excluded. In a later analysis, 450 to 600 highly shared, low-generation-probability nucleotide sequences were removed to address suspected cross-contamination and a sequencing artifact. In a later analysis, a clonal expansion index for each public chain was calculated from normalized within-repertoire ranks of inferred template counts. In a later analysis, generation probabilities were computed with a VDJ recombination model fitted to out-of-frame rearrangements, and the resulting probabilities were checked against IGoR. In a later analysis, TCR-TCR, TCR-HLA and TCR-CMV co-occurrence was scored with hypergeometric tests, and a repertoire-size bias correction was applied to TCR pairs. To estimate false discovery rates, a later analysis permuted the HLA or CMV assignments 20 times. In a later analysis, co-occurring TCRs were grouped using DBSCAN, and TCRdist sequence similarity was added for clustering within HLA-allele-positive subsets. For co-occurrence clustering, repertoires with fewer than 30,000 or more than 120,000 public chains were excluded, along with four to six repertoires with anomalous nucleotide sharing. The immuneACCESS repertoire file appears here via TCRdb, limited to in-frame rearrangements. These files lack a portion of the clones; in checked studies, under half of the deficit traces to unresolved V genes, and the cause of the others is not known. That table supplies the V and J calls and clone size; D and trimming were determined from the DNA. The table for this sample lists around 240,000 clones; roughly 80% of them were counted only once. 5.4% of the sample goes to the ten largest clones.

The cohort consisted of 670 or so healthy bone marrow donors. All cohort members were sampled while nominally healthy, although unrecorded immune exposures were likely present. The donor tested CMV seropositive and was one of the 289 seropositive cohort members. A peripheral blood sample was collected from each donor, and TCR beta sequencing was performed on peripheral blood mononuclear cells. The Qiagen DNeasy Blood Extraction Kit was used to extract genomic DNA from the blood cell samples. The TCR was taken from a woman aged 40-49 years in good health and CMV-seropositive. Rearrangement joined TRBV7-9 to TRBJ2-3; TRBD1 is possibly the D segment (5 matching bases). Specimen: PBMCs. In nucleotides, the sequence is TGTGCCAGCAGCTTAGGGGCAGGGATGGATACGCAGTATTTT. It specifies CASSLGAGMDTQYF.